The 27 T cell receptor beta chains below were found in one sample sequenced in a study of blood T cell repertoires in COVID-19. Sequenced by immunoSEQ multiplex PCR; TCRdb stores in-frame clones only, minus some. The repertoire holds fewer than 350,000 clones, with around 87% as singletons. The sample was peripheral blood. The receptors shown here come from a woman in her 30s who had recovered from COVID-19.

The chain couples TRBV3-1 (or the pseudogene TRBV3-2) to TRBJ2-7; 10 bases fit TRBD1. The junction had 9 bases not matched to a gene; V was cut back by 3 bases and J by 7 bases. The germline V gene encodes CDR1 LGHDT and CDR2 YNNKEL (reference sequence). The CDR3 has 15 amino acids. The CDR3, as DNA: TGTGCCAGCAGCCACCGGACAGGGGGGGTGTGGGAGCAGTACTTC. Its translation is CASSHRTGGVWEQYF.

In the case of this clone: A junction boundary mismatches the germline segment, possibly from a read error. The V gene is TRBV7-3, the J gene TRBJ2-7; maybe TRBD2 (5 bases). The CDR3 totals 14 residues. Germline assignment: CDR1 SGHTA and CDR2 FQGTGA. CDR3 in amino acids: CASSLTRGSYEQYF. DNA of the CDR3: TGTGCCAGCAGCCTAACCCGGGGCTCCTACGAGCAGTACTTC. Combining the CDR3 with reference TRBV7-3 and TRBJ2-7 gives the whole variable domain GAGVSQTPSNKVTEKGKYVELRCDPISGHTALYWYRQSLGQGPEFLIYFQGTGAADDSGLPNDRFFAVRPEGSVSTLKIQRTERGDSAVYLCASSLTRGSYEQYFGPGTRLTVT.

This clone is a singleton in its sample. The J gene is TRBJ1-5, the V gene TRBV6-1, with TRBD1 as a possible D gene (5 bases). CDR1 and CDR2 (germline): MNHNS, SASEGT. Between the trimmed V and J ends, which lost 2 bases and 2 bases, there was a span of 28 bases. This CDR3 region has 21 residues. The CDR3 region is CASSEIFPPGFRLIGNQPQHF. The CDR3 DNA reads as TGTGCCAGCAGTGAAATATTCCCCCCAGGGTTTAGGTTAATCGGCAATCAGCCCCAGCATTTT.

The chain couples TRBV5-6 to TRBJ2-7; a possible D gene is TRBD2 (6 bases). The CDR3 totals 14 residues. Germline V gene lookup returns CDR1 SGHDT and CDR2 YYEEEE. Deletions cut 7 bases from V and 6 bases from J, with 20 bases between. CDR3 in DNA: TGTGCCAGCTCCCACACTAGCCCCACTGCCGAGCAGTACTTC. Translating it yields CASSHTSPTAEQYF.

CDR3 residues: CASSLYGTPGAYEQYF. The CDR3 DNA sequence: TGTGCCAGCAGCTTATATGGGACCCCAGGGGCCTACGAGCAGTACTTC. This rearrangement joins TRBV7-3 to TRBJ2-7; D possibly corresponds to TRBD1 (6 bases). The CDR3 extends over 16 amino acids. Germline V gene lookup returns CDR1 SGHTA and CDR2 FQGTGA. V was clipped by 2 bases and J by 2 bases, with 16 bases between them.

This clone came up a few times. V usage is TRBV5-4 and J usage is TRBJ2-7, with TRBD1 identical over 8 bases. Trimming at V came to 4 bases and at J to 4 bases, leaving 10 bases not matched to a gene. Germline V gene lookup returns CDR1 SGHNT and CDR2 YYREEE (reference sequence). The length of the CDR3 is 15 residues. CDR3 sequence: CASSARGRGQYEQYF. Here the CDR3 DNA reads TGTGCCAGCAGCGCCCGGGGCAGGGGGCAATACGAGCAGTACTTC.

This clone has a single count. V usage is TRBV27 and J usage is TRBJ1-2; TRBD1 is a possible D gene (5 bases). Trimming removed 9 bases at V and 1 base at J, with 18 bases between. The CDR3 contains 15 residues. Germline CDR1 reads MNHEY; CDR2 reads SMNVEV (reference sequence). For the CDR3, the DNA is TGTGCCAGTCGCCCGGACCGACAGCTTAACTATGGCTACACCTTC. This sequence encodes CASRPDRQLNYGYTF.

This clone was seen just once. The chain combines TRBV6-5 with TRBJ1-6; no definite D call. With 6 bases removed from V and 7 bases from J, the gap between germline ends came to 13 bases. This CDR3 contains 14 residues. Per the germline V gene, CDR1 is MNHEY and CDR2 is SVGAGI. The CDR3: CASRSTPRNSPLHF. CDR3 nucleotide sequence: TGTGCCAGCAGATCGACGCCTAGAAATTCACCCCTCCACTTT.

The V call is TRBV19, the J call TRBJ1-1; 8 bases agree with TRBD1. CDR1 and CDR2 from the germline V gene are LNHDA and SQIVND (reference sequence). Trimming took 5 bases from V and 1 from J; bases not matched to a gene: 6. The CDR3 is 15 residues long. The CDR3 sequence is CASSPGTGENTEAFF. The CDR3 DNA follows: TGTGCCAGTAGTCCGGGGACAGGAGAGAACACTGAAGCTTTCTTT.

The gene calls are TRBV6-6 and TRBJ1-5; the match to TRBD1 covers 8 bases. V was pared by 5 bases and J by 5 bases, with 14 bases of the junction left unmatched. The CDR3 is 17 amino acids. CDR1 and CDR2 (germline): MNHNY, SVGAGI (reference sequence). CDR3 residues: CASSPRGYRGGDQPQHF. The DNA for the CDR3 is TGTGCCAGCAGTCCACGAGGCTACAGGGGGGGCGATCAGCCCCAGCATTTT.

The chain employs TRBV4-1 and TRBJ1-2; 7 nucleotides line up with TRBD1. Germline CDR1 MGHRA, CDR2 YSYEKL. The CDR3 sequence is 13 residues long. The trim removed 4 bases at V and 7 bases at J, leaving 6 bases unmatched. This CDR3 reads CASSRTGMGGYTF. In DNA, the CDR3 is TGCGCCAGCAGCCGGACAGGAATGGGTGGCTACACCTTC.

As DNA, the CDR3 is TGTGCCAGCTCACCATTGCGTCCCTACGAGCAGTACTTC. Amino acids: CASSPLRPYEQYF. This sequence joins TRBV18 and TRBJ2-7, with unresolved D. Trimming took off 2 bases at V and 2 bases at J, with 7 bases between the two ends. CDR1 is KGHSH, CDR2 LQKENI, per germline. This CDR3 contains 13 residues. The full variable domain, with the rest looked up from reference TRBV18 and TRBJ2-7, is NAGVMQNPRHLVRRRGQEARLRCSPMKGHSHVYWYRQLPEEGLKFMVYLQKENIIDESGMPKERFSAEFPKEGPSILRIQQVVRGDSAAYFCASSPLRPYEQYFGPGTRLTVT.

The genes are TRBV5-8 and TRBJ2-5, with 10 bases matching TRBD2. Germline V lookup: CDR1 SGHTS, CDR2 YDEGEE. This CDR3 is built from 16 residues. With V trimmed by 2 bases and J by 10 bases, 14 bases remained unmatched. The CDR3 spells CASSLLRRLAGQDQYF. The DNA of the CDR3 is TGTGCCAGCAGCTTACTCCGAAGACTAGCGGGCCAAGACCAGTACTTC. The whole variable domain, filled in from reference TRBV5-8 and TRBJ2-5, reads EAGVTQSPTHLIKTRGQQATLRCSPISGHTSVYWYQQALGLGLQFLLWYDEGEERNRGNFPPRFSGRQFPNYSSELNVNALELEDSALYLCASSLLRRLAGQDQYFGPGTRLLVL.

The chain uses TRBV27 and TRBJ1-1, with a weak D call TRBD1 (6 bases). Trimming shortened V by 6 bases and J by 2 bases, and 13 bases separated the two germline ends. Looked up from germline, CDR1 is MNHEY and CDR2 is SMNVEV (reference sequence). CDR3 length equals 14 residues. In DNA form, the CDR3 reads TGTGCCAGCAGCCCGGACAGATTTAACACTGAAGCTTTCTTT. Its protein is CASSPDRFNTEAFF.

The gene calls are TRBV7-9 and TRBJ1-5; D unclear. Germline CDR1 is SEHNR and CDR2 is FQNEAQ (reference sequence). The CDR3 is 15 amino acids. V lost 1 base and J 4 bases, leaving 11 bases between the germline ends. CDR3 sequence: CASSLGKGANQPQHF. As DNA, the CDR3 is TGTGCCAGCAGCTTAGGTAAGGGAGCGAATCAGCCCCAGCATTTT.

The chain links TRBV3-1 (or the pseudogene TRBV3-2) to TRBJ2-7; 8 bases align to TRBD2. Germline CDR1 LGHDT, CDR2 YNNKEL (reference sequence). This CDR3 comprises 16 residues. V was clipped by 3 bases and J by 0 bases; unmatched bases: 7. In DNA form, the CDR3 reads TGTGCCAGCAGCCAGGGTCTAGCGGGTTACTCCTACGAGCAGTACTTC. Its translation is CASSQGLAGYSYEQYF.

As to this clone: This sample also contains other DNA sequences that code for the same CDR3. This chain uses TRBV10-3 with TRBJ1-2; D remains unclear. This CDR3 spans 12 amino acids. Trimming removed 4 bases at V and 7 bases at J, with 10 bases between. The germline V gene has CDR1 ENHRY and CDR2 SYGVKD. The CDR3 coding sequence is TGTGCCATCAGTGGCGGTTCGGGTGGCTACACCTTC. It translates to CAISGGSGGYTF.

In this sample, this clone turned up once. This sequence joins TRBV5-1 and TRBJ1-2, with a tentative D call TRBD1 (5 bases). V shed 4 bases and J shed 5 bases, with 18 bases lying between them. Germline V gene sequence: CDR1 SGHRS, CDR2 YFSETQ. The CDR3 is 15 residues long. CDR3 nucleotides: TGCGCCAGCAGCCTGGACGAGACAGCTTTTTATGGCTACACCTTC. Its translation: CASSLDETAFYGYTF.

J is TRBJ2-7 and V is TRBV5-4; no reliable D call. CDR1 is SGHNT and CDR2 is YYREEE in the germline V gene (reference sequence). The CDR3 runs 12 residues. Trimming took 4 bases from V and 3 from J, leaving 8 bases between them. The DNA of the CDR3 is TGTGCCAGCAGCACCCGAGGCTACGAGCAGTACTTC. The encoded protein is CASSTRGYEQYF.

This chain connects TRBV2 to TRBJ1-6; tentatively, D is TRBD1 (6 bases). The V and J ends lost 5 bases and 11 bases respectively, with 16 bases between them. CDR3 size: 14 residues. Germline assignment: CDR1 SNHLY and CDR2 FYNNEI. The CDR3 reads CASSTGTQNTPLHF. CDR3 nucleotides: TGTGCCAGCAGTACCGGGACACAGAACACACCCCTCCACTTT.

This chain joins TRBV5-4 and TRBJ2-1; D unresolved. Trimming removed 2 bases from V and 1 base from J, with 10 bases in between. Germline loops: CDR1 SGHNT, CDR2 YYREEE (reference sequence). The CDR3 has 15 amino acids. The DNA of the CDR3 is TGTGCCAGCAGCTTCCGAGAGTTGTCCTACAATGAGCAGTTCTTC. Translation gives CASSFRELSYNEQFF.

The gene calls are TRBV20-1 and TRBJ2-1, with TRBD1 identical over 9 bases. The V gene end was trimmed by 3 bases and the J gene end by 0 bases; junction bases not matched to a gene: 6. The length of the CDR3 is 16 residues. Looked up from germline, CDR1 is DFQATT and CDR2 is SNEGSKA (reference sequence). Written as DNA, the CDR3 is TGCAGTGCTAGTCTACAGGGGGCGGGCTCCTACAATGAGCAGTTCTTC. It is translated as CSASLQGAGSYNEQFF.

CDR3 residues: CASSRGGAALYNEQFF. In nucleotides, the CDR3 is TGTGCCAGCAGCCGTGGAGGGGCGGCTCTTTACAATGAGCAGTTCTTC. This chain uses TRBV7-9 with TRBJ2-1, with D tentatively TRBD2 (6 bases). The CDR3 is 16 residues long. V lost 5 bases and J lost 4, with 18 bases in between. Germline V gene sequence: CDR1 SEHNR, CDR2 FQNEAQ (reference sequence).

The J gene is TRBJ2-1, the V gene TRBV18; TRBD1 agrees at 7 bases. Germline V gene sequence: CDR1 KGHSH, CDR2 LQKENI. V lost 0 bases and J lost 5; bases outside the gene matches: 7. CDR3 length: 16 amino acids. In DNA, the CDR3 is TGTGCCAGCTCACCACCGGGACAGACGATTCACAATGAGCAGTTCTTC. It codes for CASSPPGQTIHNEQFF.

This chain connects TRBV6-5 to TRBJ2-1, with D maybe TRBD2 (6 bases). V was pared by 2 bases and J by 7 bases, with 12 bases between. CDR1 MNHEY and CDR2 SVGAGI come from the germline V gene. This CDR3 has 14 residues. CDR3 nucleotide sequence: TGTGCCAGCAGTTACGGCGGGGCGGGGAATGAGCAGTTCTTC. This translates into CASSYGGAGNEQFF.

The CDR3 loop is CASSQPGGTRLTDTQYF. The DNA of the CDR3 is TGCGCCAGCAGCCAACCAGGGGGGACTAGACTCACAGATACGCAGTATTTT. The chain links TRBV4-1 to TRBJ2-3; weak D call: TRBD2 (8 bases). Germline CDR1 is MGHRA and CDR2 is YSYEKL. The V end lost 2 bases, the J end lost 2 bases, and 17 bases lay between the germline ends. The CDR3 has 17 amino acids.

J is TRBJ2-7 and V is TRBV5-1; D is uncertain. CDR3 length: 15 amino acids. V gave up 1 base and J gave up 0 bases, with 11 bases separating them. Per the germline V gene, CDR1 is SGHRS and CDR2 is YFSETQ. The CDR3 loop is CASSLFPTPSYEQYF. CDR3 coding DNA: TGCGCCAGCAGCTTGTTTCCTACCCCCTCCTACGAGCAGTACTTC.